This T cell receptor (beta chain) was identified during a study of OX40 agonist ivuxolimab in advanced cancers. At the level of the study: Participants averaged about 60 years of age (range about 23 to 90) and were under 90% male. Partial responses occurred in Three dose-escalation patients, one with hepatocellular carcinoma and two with cutaneous melanoma. Whole-study findings and limits: The average count of expanded clones was higher among CD8+ T cells than among CD4+.

This CDR3 region has 15 residues. V was clipped by 4 bases and J by 1 base, with 12 bases between them. CDR1 and CDR2 (germline): SGHRS, YFSETQ. Clones were read by immunoSEQ multiplex PCR, and TCRdb kept only the in-frame ones, dropping some. The sample lists tens of thousands of clones; about 88% were seen once. Note on this clone: Antigen: not known.

Systemic immunosuppression or autoimmune disease history was grounds to exclude patients. V usage is TRBV5-1 and J usage is TRBJ1-3; weak D call: TRBD1 (6 bases). This TCR was recovered from an adult with an advanced solid tumor such as melanoma, head and neck, liver or kidney cancer. Sequences were derived from CD4+ or CD8+ T cells sorted from blood, sampled in a trial of the OX40 agonist ivuxolimab. CDR3 residues: CASSPTGRSGNTIYF. The CDR3 DNA is TGCGCCAGCAGCCCGACAGGCCGGTCTGGAAACACCATATATTTT.